This TCR beta chain was profiled in a study of blood T cell repertoires in COVID-19. Only a few counts were recorded for this clone. Germline CDR1 is KGHSH and CDR2 is LQKENI. The CDR3 has 14 residues. V lost 3 bases, J lost 6 bases, and 5 bases stayed unmatched. Sequenced by immunoSEQ multiplex PCR; TCRdb stores in-frame clones only, minus some. The table includes around 69,000 clones, roughly 81% detected once. The sample taken for sequencing was peripheral blood. The chain joins TRBV18 to TRBJ2-3; 8 nucleotides agree with TRBD2. The clonotype originates from an older woman with acute or convalescent COVID-19. CDR3 in amino acids: CASSPEAGGDTQYF. The CDR3 region has the DNA TGTGCCAGCTCACCGGAGGCGGGAGGCGATACGCAGTATTTT.